These T cell receptor beta chains were read from a single sample in a study of blood T cells in healthy people across ages. MiXCR, run by TCRdb on the 5' RACE reads, gives a single entry per CDR3 protein. Found here are hundreds of thousands of distinct CDR3 sequences, about 34% of them singletons; the top ten hold 10% to 15%. The sequenced sample was blood. These receptors all come from a man aged 18 to 30 in good health. The conserved cysteine and the conserved F or W are not part of the CDR3 here.

TRBV13	TRBJ2-1	ASSPDGTHVYNEQF
TRBV5-6	TRBJ2-3	ASSLPTGSSTDTQY
TRBV20-1	TRBJ2-3	SARTGTGALDTQY
TRBV5-5	TRBJ2-5	ASSSTGTGANEQY
TRBV12-3/TRBV12-4	TRBJ2-7	ASSAGGGPYNEQY
TRBV20-1	TRBJ1-6	SARKTVFGSPLH
TRBV15	TRBJ2-5	ATSASGGAENEQY
TRBV20-1	TRBJ2-3	SARLPRGRTDTQY
TRBV6-2/TRBV6-3	TRBJ2-3	ASISAGVTDTQY
TRBV20-1	TRBJ1-2	SASGEEGITYGYT
TRBV7-2	TRBJ2-3	ASSPSSGVGTDTQY
TRBV7-9	TRBJ1-1	ASTSLRVKNTEAF
TRBV6-2/TRBV6-3	NA	ASSYRYDNRVRHEQY
TRBV12-3/TRBV12-4	TRBJ2-7	ASSLHPGQEPYEQY
TRBV13	TRBJ1-5	ASSLSPGRGNQPQH
TRBV6-5	TRBJ1-4	ASSKGTAFNEKLF
TRBV20-1	TRBJ2-4	SARGVAGGPYYGQY
TRBV7-9	TRBJ2-7	ASSTSTAYEQY
TRBV6-1	TRBJ2-2	ASSPREANTPNTGELF
TRBV9	TRBJ2-7	ASHPGERGIYEQY
TRBV6-5	TRBJ2-3	ASSYVSGGTDTQY
TRBV15	TRBJ1-4	ATSRDGQGSEKLF
TRBV2	TRBJ2-3	ASSIGVTDTQY
TRBV18	TRBJ2-3	ASSPNSGGSTDTQY